The following is a T cell receptor beta chain sequence with its context. CDR1 is SGHKS and CDR2 is YYEKEE in the germline V gene (reference sequence). This CDR3 has 14 residues. The V end was cut by 4 bases, the J end by 6 bases, with 15 bases between. The entry originates in a study of blood T cell repertoires in COVID-19. Study overall: Collection of acute and convalescent COVID-19 samples took place in the United States, Italy and Spain. PBMCs, B-cell-depleted T cells, or T cells were the source of the cDNA or gDNA that made up the material.

Profiling relied on immunoSEQ multiplex PCR, and the TCRdb table lists in-frame clones only, not all of them. The data hold about 200,000 clones, with around 90% observed a single time. The sequence was obtained from a man aged 50 to 60 with acute or convalescent COVID-19. V is TRBV5-5 and J is TRBJ2-3; the D is unclear. Specimen: peripheral blood. CDR3 region: CASSPHRSFDTQYF. The CDR3 DNA reads as TGTGCCAGCAGCCCACACCGCAGTTTCGATACGCAGTATTTT.